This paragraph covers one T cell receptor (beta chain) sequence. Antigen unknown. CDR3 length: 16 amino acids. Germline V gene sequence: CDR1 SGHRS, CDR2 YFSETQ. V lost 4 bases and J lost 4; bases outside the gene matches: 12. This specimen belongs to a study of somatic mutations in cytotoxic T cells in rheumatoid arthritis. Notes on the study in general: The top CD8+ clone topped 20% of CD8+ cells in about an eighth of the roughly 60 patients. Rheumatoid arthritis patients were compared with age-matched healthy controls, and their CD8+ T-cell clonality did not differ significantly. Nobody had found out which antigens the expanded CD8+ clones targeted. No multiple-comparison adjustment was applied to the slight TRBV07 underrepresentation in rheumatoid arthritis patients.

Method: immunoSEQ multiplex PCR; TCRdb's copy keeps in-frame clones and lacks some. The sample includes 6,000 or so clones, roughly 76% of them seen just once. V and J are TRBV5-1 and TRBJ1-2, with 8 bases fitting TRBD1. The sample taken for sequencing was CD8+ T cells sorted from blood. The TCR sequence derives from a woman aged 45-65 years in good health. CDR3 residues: CASSPRRQGRGYGYTF. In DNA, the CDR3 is TGCGCCAGCAGCCCACGCCGACAGGGGCGCGGCTATGGCTACACCTTC. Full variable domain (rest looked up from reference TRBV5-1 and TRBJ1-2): KAGVTQTPRYLIKTRGQQVTLSCSPISGHRSVSWYQQTPGQGLQFLFEYFSETQRNKGNFPGRFSGRQFSNSRSEMNVSTLELGDSALYLCASSPRRQGRGYGYTFGSGTRLTVV.